This TCR beta chain stems from a study of early T cells in non-severe SARS-CoV-2 infection. The overall study: Unpaired chains resulted from sequencing bulk RNA of unsorted whole blood. General observations from the study: Matching with VDJdb favored anti-spike CD8 responses (missing private and CD4 specificities).

In the library, individual cDNA molecules carried attached unique molecular identifiers. MiXCR, run by TCRdb on the 5' RACE reads, gives a single entry per CDR3 protein. This sample has about 66,000 distinct CDR3 sequences, with approximately 10% found just once. This CDR3 is built from 12 residues. V was pared by 5 bases and J by 8 bases, with 12 bases between. This clonotype was counted only a few times. Its antigen is still unknown. The rearrangement joins TRBV12-3 or TRBV12-4 to TRBJ1-2; D may be TRBD1 (6 bases). This receptor was obtained from an adult who was a healthcare worker with PCR-confirmed SARS-CoV-2 infection or an uninfected control (not recorded which). Sequenced material: whole blood. Here the CDR3 reads CASSTGMSGYTF. The CDR3 DNA follows: TGTGCCAGCAGTACAGGGATGTCGGGCTACACCTTC.